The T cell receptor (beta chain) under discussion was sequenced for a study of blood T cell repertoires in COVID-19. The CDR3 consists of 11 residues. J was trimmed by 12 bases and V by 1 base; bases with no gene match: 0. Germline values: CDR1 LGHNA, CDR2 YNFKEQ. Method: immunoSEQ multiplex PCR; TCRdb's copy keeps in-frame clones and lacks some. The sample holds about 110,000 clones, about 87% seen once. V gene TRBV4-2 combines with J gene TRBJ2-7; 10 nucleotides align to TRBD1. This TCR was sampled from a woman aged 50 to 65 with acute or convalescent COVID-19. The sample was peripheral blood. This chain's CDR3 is CASSQGQGAYF. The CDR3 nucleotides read TGTGCCAGCAGCCAAGGACAGGGGGCGTACTTC.